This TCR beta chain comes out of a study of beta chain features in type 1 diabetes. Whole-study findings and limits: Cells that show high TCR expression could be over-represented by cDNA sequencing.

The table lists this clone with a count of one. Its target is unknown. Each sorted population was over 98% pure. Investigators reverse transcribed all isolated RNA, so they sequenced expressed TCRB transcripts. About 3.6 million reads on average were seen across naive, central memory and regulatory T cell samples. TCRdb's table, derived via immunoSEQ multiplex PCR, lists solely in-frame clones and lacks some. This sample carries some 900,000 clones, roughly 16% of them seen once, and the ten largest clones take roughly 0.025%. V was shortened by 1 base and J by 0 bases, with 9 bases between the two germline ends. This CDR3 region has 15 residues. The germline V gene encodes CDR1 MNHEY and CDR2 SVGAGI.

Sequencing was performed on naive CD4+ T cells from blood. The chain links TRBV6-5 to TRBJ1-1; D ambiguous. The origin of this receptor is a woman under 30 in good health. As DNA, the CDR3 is TGTGCCAGCAGTTACTTCGCAAAAATGAACACTGAAGCTTTCTTT. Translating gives CASSYFAKMNTEAFF.